This T cell receptor (beta chain) was sequenced for a study of T-cell reconstitution after alpha-beta-depleted transplantation in children. Study results and limitations: At one year after transplant, newly produced T cells mostly accounted for T-cell counts and diversity. Reportedly, roughly two months post-transplant, alpha-beta T cells arose from several hundred expanded graft clones.

Looked up from germline, CDR1 is SGHRS and CDR2 is YFSETQ. The length of the CDR3 is 15 residues. V lost 1 base, J lost 6 bases, and 14 bases lay in between. Worth noting for this clonotype: What it binds is unknown.

The TCRbeta library was prepared with unique molecular identifiers. TCRdb processed the PCR reads anew with MiXCR; each CDR3 protein has one entry. Among hundreds of thousands of distinct CDR3 sequences listed, 10% to 15% were seen once. The chain is built from TRBV5-1 and TRBJ2-1; D is possibly TRBD2 (5 bases). The source material was PBMCs, mostly from graft donor cells, sampled 360 days after TCRalphabeta/CD19-depleted stem cell transplant. This clonotype was sampled from a male patient aged 10 to 17 who had a stem cell transplant for acute myeloid leukemia, so the T cells may come from the graft donor. The CDR3 is CASSLSTGSSNEQFF. The CDR3 DNA is TGCGCCAGCAGCTTGTCCACGGGGTCAAGCAATGAGCAGTTCTTC.